The rows below give T cell receptor beta chains drawn from one sample of a study of identical twins' blood T cells. TCRdb independently ran MiXCR on the 5' RACE reads; one entry per CDR3 protein. The data contain around 380,000 distinct CDR3 sequences, 28% of them singletons. Sample: PBMCs. The receptors were sampled from a woman aged 18 to 55 in good health. Each CDR3 is given with its conserved first and last residue. Fields, in order: J gene, clone size, V gene, CDR3 length, D gene, CDR3 protein, CDR3 DNA. The D gene is left open where the match is weak. Some rows have no size entry. The others give once, few or many, or a class for an expanded clone.

J gene: TRBJ1-6
clone size: few
V gene: TRBV7-9
CDR3 length: 14
D gene: NA
CDR3 protein: CATRWDMRNSPLHF
CDR3 DNA: TGTGCCACCCGATGGGACATGAGGAATTCACCCCTCCACTTT

J gene: TRBJ2-1
clone size: NA
V gene: TRBV29-1
CDR3 length: 11
D gene: NA
CDR3 protein: CSVGTSRKQFF
CDR3 DNA: TGCAGCGTTGGAACCAGTCGCAAGCAGTTCTTC

J gene: TRBJ2-4
clone size: NA
V gene: TRBV29-1
CDR3 length: 16
D gene: NA
CDR3 protein: CSVQEGGWRQKNIQYF
CDR3 DNA: TGCAGCGTCCAGGAGGGGGGCTGGCGCCAAAAAAACATTCAGTACTTC

J gene: TRBJ2-3
clone size: NA
V gene: TRBV27
CDR3 length: 14
D gene: NA
CDR3 protein: CASSLGWGTDTQYF
CDR3 DNA: TGTGCCAGCAGTTTAGGTTGGGGCACAGATACGCAGTATTTT

J gene: TRBJ1-4
clone size: NA
V gene: TRBV11-2
CDR3 length: 13
D gene: NA
CDR3 protein: CASSPQLGEKLFF
CDR3 DNA: TGTGCCAGCAGCCCCCAGCTGGGAGAAAAACTGTTTTTT

J gene: TRBJ2-2
clone size: NA
V gene: TRBV3-1
CDR3 length: 15
D gene: NA
CDR3 protein: CASSLTEFQFGELFF
CDR3 DNA: TGTGCCAGCAGTCTAACCGAATTTCAGTTCGGGGAGCTGTTTTTT

J gene: TRBJ1-1
clone size: few
V gene: TRBV20-1
CDR3 length: 13
D gene: NA
CDR3 protein: CSARLNRAPEAFF
CDR3 DNA: TGCAGTGCGCGACTTAACAGGGCCCCTGAAGCTTTCTTT

J gene: TRBJ1-6
clone size: NA
V gene: TRBV6-6
CDR3 length: 16
D gene: TRBD1
CDR3 protein: CAGSPMTGQGGSPLHF
CDR3 DNA: TGTGCCGGCAGCCCCATGACCGGACAGGGGGGTTCACCCCTCCACTTT

J gene: TRBJ1-6
clone size: few
V gene: TRBV5-1
CDR3 length: 16
D gene: NA
CDR3 protein: CASSFASRSNNSPLHF
CDR3 DNA: TGCGCCAGCAGTTTTGCGAGCCGATCTAATAATTCACCCCTCCACTTT

J gene: TRBJ2-7
clone size: few
V gene: TRBV19
CDR3 length: 14
D gene: TRBD1
CDR3 protein: CASSMGRGPYEQYF
CDR3 DNA: TGTGCCAGTAGTATGGGTAGGGGGCCCTACGAGCAGTACTTC

J gene: TRBJ2-7
clone size: few
V gene: TRBV30
CDR3 length: 15
D gene: NA
CDR3 protein: CAWSVLETAIYEQYF
CDR3 DNA: TGTGCCTGGAGTGTACTTGAGACAGCCATTTACGAGCAGTACTTC

J gene: TRBJ1-3
clone size: NA
V gene: TRBV7-6
CDR3 length: 17
D gene: NA
CDR3 protein: CASSLAAGGYSGNTIYF
CDR3 DNA: TGTGCCAGCAGCTTAGCGGCCGGCGGATACTCTGGAAACACCATATATTTT

J gene: TRBJ2-7
clone size: NA
V gene: TRBV6-5
CDR3 length: 15
D gene: TRBD1
CDR3 protein: CASSGAGTGAYEQYF
CDR3 DNA: TGTGCCAGCAGTGGAGCCGGGACAGGGGCCTACGAGCAGTACTTC

J gene: TRBJ2-3
clone size: NA
V gene: TRBV14
CDR3 length: 18
D gene: TRBD2
CDR3 protein: CASGQAGLAGVGTDTQYF
CDR3 DNA: TGTGCCAGCGGCCAAGCAGGACTAGCGGGAGTGGGCACAGATACGCAGTATTTT

J gene: TRBJ1-2
clone size: few
V gene: TRBV12-3/TRBV12-4
CDR3 length: 14
D gene: NA
CDR3 protein: CASSLFGGGYGYTF
CDR3 DNA: TGTGCCAGCAGTTTGTTTGGCGGCGGATATGGCTACACCTTC

J gene: TRBJ1-1
clone size: NA
V gene: TRBV20-1
CDR3 length: 13
D gene: TRBD1
CDR3 protein: CSAQAGGRAEAFF
CDR3 DNA: TGCAGTGCGCAAGCAGGGGGTAGGGCTGAAGCTTTCTTT

J gene: TRBJ1-1
clone size: few
V gene: TRBV28
CDR3 length: 19
D gene: NA
CDR3 protein: CASSLSRWVEGRGYTEAFF
CDR3 DNA: TGTGCCAGCAGTTTATCCCGTTGGGTGGAGGGCAGGGGTTATACTGAAGCTTTCTTT

J gene: TRBJ2-3
clone size: once
V gene: TRBV5-1
CDR3 length: 11
D gene: NA
CDR3 protein: CASSLEWAQYF
CDR3 DNA: TGCGCCAGCAGCTTGGAGTGGGCGCAGTATTTT

J gene: TRBJ2-1
clone size: NA
V gene: TRBV7-8
CDR3 length: 16
D gene: TRBD2
CDR3 protein: CASSPLAGGRYNEQFF
CDR3 DNA: TGTGCCAGCAGCCCACTAGCGGGGGGACGCTACAATGAGCAGTTCTTC

J gene: TRBJ2-1
clone size: many
V gene: TRBV12-3/TRBV12-4
CDR3 length: 17
D gene: NA
CDR3 protein: CASSRMAAVSSYNEQFF
CDR3 DNA: TGTGCCAGCAGTCGGATGGCGGCGGTTAGCTCCTACAATGAGCAGTTCTTC

J gene: TRBJ1-1
clone size: few
V gene: TRBV11-2
CDR3 length: 15
D gene: TRBD1
CDR3 protein: CASSPTGNMNTEAFF
CDR3 DNA: TGTGCCAGCAGCCCGACAGGGAACATGAACACTGAAGCTTTCTTT

J gene: TRBJ2-7
clone size: few
V gene: TRBV5-1
CDR3 length: 17
D gene: TRBD2
CDR3 protein: CASSLAQRDAALLGQYF
CDR3 DNA: TGCGCCAGCAGCTTGGCCCAGCGGGATGCGGCGCTCTTAGGGCAGTACTTC

J gene: TRBJ1-5
clone size: many
V gene: TRBV9
CDR3 length: 15
D gene: NA
CDR3 protein: CASSVGTVRDQPQHF
CDR3 DNA: TGTGCCAGCAGCGTGGGGACCGTACGCGATCAGCCCCAGCATTTT

J gene: TRBJ2-1
clone size: NA
V gene: TRBV20-1
CDR3 length: 14
D gene: TRBD2
CDR3 protein: CSAGGGSSYNEQFF
CDR3 DNA: TGCAGTGCCGGGGGGGGGAGCTCCTACAATGAGCAGTTCTTC

J gene: TRBJ1-1
clone size: NA
V gene: TRBV5-1
CDR3 length: 16
D gene: NA
CDR3 protein: CASSSRKQGLNTEAFF
CDR3 DNA: TGCGCCAGCAGCTCCCGGAAACAGGGATTGAACACTGAAGCTTTCTTT

J gene: TRBJ2-3
clone size: NA
V gene: TRBV29-1
CDR3 length: 13
D gene: TRBD1
CDR3 protein: CGVGGQGAGTQYF
CDR3 DNA: TGCGGCGTTGGGGGACAGGGGGCAGGAACGCAGTATTTT

J gene: TRBJ1-1
clone size: NA
V gene: TRBV7-9
CDR3 length: 14
D gene: NA
CDR3 protein: CASSPGTQNTEAFF
CDR3 DNA: TGCGCCAGCAGCCCCGGGACTCAGAACACTGAAGCTTTCTTT

J gene: TRBJ1-5
clone size: NA
V gene: TRBV6-1
CDR3 length: 16
D gene: NA
CDR3 protein: CASSAVRGTVNQPQHF
CDR3 DNA: TGTGCCAGCAGTGCCGTAAGGGGGACGGTCAATCAGCCCCAGCATTTT

J gene: TRBJ1-2
clone size: few
V gene: TRBV5-1
CDR3 length: 14
D gene: TRBD1
CDR3 protein: CASSFGTGLSGYTF
CDR3 DNA: TGCGCCAGCAGCTTCGGGACAGGGCTTTCTGGCTACACCTTC

J gene: TRBJ1-1
clone size: NA
V gene: TRBV11-1
CDR3 length: 14
D gene: NA
CDR3 protein: CASSFTQVNTEAFF
CDR3 DNA: TGTGCCAGCAGCTTTACACAGGTCAACACTGAAGCTTTCTTT

J gene: TRBJ1-1
clone size: many
V gene: TRBV5-1
CDR3 length: 13
D gene: NA
CDR3 protein: CASSSAPNTEAFF
CDR3 DNA: TGCGCCAGCAGCTCCGCCCCCAACACTGAAGCTTTCTTT

J gene: TRBJ1-2
clone size: NA
V gene: TRBV4-3
CDR3 length: 15
D gene: NA
CDR3 protein: CASSQSEGTGDGYTF
CDR3 DNA: TGCGCCAGCAGCCAAAGCGAAGGGACTGGAGATGGCTACACCTTC

J gene: TRBJ1-1
clone size: many
V gene: TRBV9
CDR3 length: 12
D gene: TRBD1
CDR3 protein: CASSGTGPGAFF
CDR3 DNA: TGTGCCAGCAGCGGGACAGGGCCGGGAGCTTTCTTT

J gene: TRBJ1-2
clone size: once
V gene: TRBV12-3/TRBV12-4
CDR3 length: 13
D gene: NA
CDR3 protein: CASSFLRGGRYTF
CDR3 DNA: TGTGCCAGCAGTTTTCTACGGGGTGGGCGCTACACCTTC

J gene: TRBJ1-4
clone size: many
V gene: TRBV4-3
CDR3 length: 16
D gene: NA
CDR3 protein: CASSQGGRFGNEKLFF
CDR3 DNA: TGCGCCAGCAGCCAGGGGGGCAGGTTTGGAAATGAAAAACTGTTTTTT

J gene: TRBJ1-1
clone size: NA
V gene: TRBV19
CDR3 length: 12
D gene: NA
CDR3 protein: CACGQGHTEAFF
CDR3 DNA: TGTGCCTGTGGGCAGGGGCACACTGAAGCTTTCTTT

J gene: TRBJ1-5
clone size: few
V gene: TRBV18
CDR3 length: 12
D gene: NA
CDR3 protein: CASSRSNQPQHF
CDR3 DNA: TGTGCCAGCTCACGTAGCAATCAGCCCCAGCATTTT